This T cell receptor (beta chain) is from a study of early T cells in non-severe SARS-CoV-2 infection. As for the study in general: Sequencing of unsorted whole blood was done on bulk RNA, leaving chains unpaired.

By its share, this clonotype is medium-sized. In the library, individual cDNA molecules carried attached unique molecular identifiers. MiXCR, run by TCRdb on the 5' RACE reads, gives a single entry per CDR3 protein. Altogether more than 50,000 distinct CDR3 sequences are present, under 15% being singletons, with the ten largest covering 8% to 10%. This clonotype was obtained from an adult who was a healthcare worker with PCR-confirmed SARS-CoV-2 infection or an uninfected control (not recorded which). Here the sequenced sample was whole blood, taken at baseline.

Here the CDR3 reads CASSYSEGNSPLHF. The CDR3 bases are TGTGCCAGCAGTTACTCGGAGGGAAATTCACCCCTCCACTTT. The J gene is TRBJ1-6, the V gene TRBV6-6; no clear D gene. The CDR3 is 14 amino acids. Germline CDR1 MNHNY, CDR2 SVGAGI (reference sequence). V gave up 0 bases and J gave up 7 bases, with 7 bases separating them.